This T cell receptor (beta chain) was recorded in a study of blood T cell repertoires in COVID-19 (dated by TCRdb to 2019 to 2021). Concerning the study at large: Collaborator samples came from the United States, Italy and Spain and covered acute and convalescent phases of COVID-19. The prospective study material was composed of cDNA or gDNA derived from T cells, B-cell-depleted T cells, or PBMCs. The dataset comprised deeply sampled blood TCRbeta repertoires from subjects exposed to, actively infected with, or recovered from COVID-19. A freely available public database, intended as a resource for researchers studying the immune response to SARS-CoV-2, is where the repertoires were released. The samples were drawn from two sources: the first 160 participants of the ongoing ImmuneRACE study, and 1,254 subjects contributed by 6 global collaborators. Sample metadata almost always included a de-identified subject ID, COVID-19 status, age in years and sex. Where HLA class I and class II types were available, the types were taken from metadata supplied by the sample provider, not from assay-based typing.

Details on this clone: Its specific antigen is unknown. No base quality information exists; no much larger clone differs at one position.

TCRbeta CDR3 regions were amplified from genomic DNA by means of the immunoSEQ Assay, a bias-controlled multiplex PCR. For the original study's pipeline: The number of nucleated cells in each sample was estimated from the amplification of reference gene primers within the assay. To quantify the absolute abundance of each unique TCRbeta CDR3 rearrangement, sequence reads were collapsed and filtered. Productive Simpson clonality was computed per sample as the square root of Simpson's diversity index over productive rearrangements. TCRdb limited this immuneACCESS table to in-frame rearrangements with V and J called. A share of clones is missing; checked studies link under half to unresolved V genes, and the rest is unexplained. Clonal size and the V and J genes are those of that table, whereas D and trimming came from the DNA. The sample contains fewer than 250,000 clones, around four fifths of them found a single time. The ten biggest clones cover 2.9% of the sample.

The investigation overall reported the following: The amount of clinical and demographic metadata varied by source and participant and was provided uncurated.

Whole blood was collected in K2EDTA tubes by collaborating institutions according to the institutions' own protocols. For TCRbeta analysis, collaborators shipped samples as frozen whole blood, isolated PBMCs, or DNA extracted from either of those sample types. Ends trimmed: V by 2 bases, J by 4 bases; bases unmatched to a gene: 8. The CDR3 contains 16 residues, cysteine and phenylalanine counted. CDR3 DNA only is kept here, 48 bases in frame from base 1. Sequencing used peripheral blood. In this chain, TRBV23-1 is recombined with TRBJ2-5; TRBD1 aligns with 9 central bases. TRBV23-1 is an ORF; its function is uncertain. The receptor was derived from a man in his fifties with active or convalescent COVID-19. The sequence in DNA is TGCGCCAGCAGTCAAGTTACAGGGGGCGAGGGAGAGACCCAGTACTTC. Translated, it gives CASSQVTGGEGETQYF.